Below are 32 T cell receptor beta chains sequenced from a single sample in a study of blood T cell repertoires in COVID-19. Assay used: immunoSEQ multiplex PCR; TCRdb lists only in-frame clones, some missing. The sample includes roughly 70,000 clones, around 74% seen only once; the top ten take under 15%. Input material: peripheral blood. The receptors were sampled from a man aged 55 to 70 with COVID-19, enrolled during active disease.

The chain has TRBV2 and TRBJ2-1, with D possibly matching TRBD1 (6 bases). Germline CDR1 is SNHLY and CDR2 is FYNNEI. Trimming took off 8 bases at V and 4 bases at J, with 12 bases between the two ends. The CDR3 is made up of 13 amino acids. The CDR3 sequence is CASLRDTYNEQFF. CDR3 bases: TGTGCCAGCCTCCGGGACACTTACAATGAGCAGTTCTTC.

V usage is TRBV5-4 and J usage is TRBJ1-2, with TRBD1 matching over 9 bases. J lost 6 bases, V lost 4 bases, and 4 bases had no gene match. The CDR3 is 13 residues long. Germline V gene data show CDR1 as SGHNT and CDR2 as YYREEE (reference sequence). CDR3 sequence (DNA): TGTGCCAGCAGCCTGGGACAGGGAGATGGCTACACCTTC. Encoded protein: CASSLGQGDGYTF.

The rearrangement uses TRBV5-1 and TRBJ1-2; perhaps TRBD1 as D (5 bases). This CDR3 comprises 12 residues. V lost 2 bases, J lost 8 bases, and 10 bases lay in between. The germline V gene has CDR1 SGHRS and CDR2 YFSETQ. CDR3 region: CASSLDSPGYTF. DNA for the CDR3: TGCGCCAGCAGCTTAGACAGTCCCGGCTACACCTTC.

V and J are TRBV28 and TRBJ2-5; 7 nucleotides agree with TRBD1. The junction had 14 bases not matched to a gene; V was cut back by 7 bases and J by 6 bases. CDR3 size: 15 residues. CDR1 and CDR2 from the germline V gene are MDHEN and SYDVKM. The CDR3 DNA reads TGTGCCAGCATCTCTATCTCCGGACAGGCGAAGACCCAGTACTTC. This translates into CASISISGQAKTQYF.

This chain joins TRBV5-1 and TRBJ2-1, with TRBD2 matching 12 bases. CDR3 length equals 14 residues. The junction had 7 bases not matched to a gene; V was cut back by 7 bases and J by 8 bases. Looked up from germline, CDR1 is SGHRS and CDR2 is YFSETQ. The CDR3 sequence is CASRTSGIGDEQFF. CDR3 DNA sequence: TGCGCCAGCCGGACTAGCGGGATAGGTGATGAGCAGTTCTTC. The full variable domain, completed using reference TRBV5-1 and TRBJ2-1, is KAGVTQTPRYLIKTRGQQVTLSCSPISGHRSVSWYQQTPGQGLQFLFEYFSETQRNKGNFPGRFSGRQFSNSRSEMNVSTLELGDSALYLCASRTSGIGDEQFFGPGTRLTVL.

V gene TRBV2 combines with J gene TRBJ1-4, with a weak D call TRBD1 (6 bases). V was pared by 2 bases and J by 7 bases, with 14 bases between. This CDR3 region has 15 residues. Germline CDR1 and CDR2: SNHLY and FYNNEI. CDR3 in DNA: TGTGCCAGCAGTGAAACCCAGGGGATAAGTGAAAAACTGTTTTTT. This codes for CASSETQGISEKLFF. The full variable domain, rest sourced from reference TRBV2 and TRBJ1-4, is EPEVTQTPSHQVTQMGQEVILRCVPISNHLYFYWYRQILGQKVEFLVSFYNNEISEKSEIFDDQFSVERPDGSNFTLKIRSTKLEDSAMYFCASSETQGISEKLFFGSGTQLSVL.

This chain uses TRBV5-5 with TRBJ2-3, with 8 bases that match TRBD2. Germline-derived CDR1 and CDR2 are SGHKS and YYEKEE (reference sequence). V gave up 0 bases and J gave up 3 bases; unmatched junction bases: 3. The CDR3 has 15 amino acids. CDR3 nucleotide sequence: TGTGCCAGCAGCTTGGTGGGCGGGAGGACAGATACGCAGTATTTT. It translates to CASSLVGGRTDTQYF. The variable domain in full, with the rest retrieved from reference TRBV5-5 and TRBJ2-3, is DAGVTQSPTHLIKTRGQQVTLRCSPISGHKSVSWYQQVLGQGPQFIFQYYEKEERGRGNFPDRFSARQFPNYSSELNVNALLLGDSALYLCASSLVGGRTDTQYFGPGTRLTVL.

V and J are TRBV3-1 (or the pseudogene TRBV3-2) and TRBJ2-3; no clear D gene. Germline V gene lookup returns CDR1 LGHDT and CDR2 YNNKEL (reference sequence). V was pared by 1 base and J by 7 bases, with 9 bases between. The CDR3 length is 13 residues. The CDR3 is CASSQVKTNTQYF. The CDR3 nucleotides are TGTGCCAGCAGCCAAGTTAAGACAAATACGCAGTATTTT.

The CDR3 DNA reads as TGTGCCAGCAGTGAAGGGTGGGGCAGCTCCTACGAGCAGTACTTC. The encoded protein is CASSEGWGSSYEQYF. The genes are TRBV6-1 and TRBJ2-7; a weak D match, TRBD1 (5 bases). This CDR3 is built from 15 residues. Trimming pared 1 base from V and 0 bases from J, leaving 10 bases between. Germline V lookup: CDR1 MNHNS, CDR2 SASEGT.

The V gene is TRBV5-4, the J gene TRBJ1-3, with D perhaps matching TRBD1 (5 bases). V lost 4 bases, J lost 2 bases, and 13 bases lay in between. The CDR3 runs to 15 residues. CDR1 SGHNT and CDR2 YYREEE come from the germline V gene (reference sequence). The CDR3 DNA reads TGTGCCAGCAGCCCGCGGGGGAGCGCTGGAAACACCATATATTTT. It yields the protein CASSPRGSAGNTIYF.

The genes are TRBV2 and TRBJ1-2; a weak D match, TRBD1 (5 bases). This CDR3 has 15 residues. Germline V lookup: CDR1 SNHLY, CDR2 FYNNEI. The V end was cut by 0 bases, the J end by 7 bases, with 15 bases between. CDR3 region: CASSEAPPGRGGYTF. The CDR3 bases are TGTGCCAGCAGTGAAGCCCCCCCGGGGCGGGGTGGCTACACCTTC.

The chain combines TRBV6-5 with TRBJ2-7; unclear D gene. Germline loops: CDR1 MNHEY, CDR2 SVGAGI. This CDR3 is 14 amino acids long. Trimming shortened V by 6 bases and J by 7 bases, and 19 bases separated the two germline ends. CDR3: CASSTRVAEREQYF. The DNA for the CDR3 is TGTGCCAGCAGCACTCGGGTCGCGGAAAGAGAGCAGTACTTC.

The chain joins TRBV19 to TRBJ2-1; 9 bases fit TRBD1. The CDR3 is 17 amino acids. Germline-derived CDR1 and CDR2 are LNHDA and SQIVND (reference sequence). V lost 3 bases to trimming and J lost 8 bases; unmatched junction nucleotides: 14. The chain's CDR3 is CASSINPFGTGKHEQFF. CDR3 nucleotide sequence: TGTGCCAGTAGTATCAATCCCTTCGGGACAGGGAAGCATGAGCAGTTCTTC.

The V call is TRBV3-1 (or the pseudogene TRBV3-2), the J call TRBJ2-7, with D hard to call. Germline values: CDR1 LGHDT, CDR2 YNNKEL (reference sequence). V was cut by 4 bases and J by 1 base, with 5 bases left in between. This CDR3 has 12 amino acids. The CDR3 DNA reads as TGTGCCAGCAGCCCGAGATCCTACGAGCAGTACTTC. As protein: CASSPRSYEQYF.

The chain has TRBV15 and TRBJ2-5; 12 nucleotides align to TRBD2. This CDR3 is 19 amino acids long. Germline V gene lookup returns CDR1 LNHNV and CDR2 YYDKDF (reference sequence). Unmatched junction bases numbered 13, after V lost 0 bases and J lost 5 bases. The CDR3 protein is CATSRDYGSSGGARETQYF. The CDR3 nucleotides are TGTGCCACCAGCAGAGATTACGGGTCTAGCGGGGGGGCTCGGGAGACCCAGTACTTC. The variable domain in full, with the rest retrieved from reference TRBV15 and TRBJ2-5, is DAMVIQNPRYQVTQFGKPVTLSCSQTLNHNVMYWYQQKSSQAPKLLFHYYDKDFNNEADTPDNFQSRRPNTSFCFLDIRSPGLGDTAMYLCATSRDYGSSGGARETQYFGPGTRLLVL.

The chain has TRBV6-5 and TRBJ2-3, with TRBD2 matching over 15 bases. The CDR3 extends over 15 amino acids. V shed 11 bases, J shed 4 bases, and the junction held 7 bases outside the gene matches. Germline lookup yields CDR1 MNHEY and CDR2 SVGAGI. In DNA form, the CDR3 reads TGTGCCGGCCGGACTAGCGGGGGGGCCCCAGATACGCAGTATTTT. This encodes CAGRTSGGAPDTQYF.

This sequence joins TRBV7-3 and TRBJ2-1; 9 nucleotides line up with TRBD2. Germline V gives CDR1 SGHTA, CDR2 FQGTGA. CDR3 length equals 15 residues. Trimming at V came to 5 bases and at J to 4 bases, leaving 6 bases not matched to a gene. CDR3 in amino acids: CASSPSAGGYNEQFF. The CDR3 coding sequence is TGTGCCAGCAGCCCCTCCGCGGGAGGGTACAATGAGCAGTTCTTC.

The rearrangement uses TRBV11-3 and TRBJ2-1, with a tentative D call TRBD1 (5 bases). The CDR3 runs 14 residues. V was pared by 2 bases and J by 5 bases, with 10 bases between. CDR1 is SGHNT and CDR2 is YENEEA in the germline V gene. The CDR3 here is CASSLRGPNNEQFF. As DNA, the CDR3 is TGTGCCAGCAGCTTAAGGGGTCCTAACAATGAGCAGTTCTTC.

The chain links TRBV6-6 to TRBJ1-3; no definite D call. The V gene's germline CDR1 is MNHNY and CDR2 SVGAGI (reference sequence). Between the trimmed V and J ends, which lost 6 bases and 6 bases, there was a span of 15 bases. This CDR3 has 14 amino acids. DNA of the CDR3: TGTGCCAGCAGCCAACGGACTGTTCAAAACACCATATATTTT. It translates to CASSQRTVQNTIYF.

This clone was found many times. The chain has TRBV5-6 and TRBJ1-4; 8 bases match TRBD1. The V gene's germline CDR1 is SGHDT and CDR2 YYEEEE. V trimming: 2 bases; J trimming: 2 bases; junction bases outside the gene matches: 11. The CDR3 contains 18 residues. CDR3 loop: CASSFSAGGFWTNEKLFF. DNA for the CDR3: TGTGCCAGCAGCTTCTCGGCAGGGGGCTTTTGGACTAATGAAAAACTGTTTTTT.

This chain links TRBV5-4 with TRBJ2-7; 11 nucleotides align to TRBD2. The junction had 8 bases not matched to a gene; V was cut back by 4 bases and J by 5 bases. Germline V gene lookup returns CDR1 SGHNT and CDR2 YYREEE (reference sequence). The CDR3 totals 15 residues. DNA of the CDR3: TGTGCCAGCAGCCCCGGGACTAGCGGTTTGAACGAGCAGTACTTC. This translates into CASSPGTSGLNEQYF.

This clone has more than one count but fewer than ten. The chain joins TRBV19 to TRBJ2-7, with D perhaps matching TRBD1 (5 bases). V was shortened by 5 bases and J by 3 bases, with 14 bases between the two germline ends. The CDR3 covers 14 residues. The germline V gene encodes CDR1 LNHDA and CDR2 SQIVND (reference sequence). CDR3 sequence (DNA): TGTGCCAGTAGTTCATACACAGGATTCTACGAGCAGTACTTC. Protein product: CASSSYTGFYEQYF.

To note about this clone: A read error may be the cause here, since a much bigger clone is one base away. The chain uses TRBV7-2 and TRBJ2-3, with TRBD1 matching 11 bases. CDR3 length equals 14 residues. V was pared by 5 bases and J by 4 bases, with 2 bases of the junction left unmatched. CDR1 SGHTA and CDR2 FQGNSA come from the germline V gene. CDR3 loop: CASSRTGGADTQYF. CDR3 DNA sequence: TGTGCCAGCAGCCGGACAGGGGGCGCAGATACGCAGTATTTT.

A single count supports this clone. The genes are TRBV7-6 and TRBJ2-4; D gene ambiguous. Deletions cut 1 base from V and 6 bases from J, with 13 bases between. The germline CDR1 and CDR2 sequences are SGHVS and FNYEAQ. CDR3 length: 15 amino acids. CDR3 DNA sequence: TGTGCCAGCAGCTTAGGACAACCCCCCGGAAACATTCAGTACTTC. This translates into CASSLGQPPGNIQYF.

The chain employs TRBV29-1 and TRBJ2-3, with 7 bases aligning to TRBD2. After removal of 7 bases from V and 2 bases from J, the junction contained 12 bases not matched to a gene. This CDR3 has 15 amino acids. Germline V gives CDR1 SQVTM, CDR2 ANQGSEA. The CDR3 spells CSAPGEGTPTDTQYF. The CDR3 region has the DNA TGCAGCGCCCCCGGGGAGGGGACCCCCACAGATACGCAGTATTTT.

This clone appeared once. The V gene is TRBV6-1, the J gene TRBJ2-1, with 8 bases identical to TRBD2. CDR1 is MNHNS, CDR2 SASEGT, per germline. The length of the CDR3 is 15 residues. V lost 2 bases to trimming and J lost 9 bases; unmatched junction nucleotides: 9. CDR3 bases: TGTGCCAGCAGTGAACTGAGCGGGAGTTTCAGTGAGCAGTTCTTC. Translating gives CASSELSGSFSEQFF.

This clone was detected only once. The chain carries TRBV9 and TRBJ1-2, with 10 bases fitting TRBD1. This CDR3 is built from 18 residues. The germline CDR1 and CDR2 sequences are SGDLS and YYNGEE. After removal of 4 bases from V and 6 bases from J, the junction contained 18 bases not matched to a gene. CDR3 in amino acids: CASSPGLTGGRVLDGYTF. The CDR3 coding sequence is TGTGCCAGCAGCCCCGGTTTGACAGGGGGCCGGGTGTTGGATGGCTACACCTTC. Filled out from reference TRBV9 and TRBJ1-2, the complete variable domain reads DSGVTQTPKHLITATGQRVTLRCSPRSGDLSVYWYQQSLDQGLQFLIQYYNGEERAKGNILERFSAQQFPDLHSELNLSSLELGDSALYFCASSPGLTGGRVLDGYTFGSGTRLTVV.

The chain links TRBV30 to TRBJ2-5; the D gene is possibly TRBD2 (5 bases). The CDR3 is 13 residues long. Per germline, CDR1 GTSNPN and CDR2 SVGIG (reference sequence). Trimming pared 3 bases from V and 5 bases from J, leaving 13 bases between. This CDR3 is CAWRDTRVETQYF. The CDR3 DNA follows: TGTGCCTGGAGGGATACTAGGGTCGAGACCCAGTACTTC.

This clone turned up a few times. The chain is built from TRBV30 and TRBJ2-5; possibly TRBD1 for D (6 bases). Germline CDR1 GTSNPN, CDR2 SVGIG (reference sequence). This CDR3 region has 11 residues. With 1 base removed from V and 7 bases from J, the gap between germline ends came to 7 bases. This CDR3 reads CAWSEGGTQYF. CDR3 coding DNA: TGTGCCTGGAGTGAAGGGGGGACCCAGTACTTC.

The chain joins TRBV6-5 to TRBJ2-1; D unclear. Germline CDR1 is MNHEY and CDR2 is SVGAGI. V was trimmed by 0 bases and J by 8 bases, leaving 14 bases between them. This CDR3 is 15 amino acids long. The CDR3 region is CASSYSNPESDEQFF. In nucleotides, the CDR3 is TGTGCCAGCAGTTACTCGAATCCCGAGTCCGATGAGCAGTTCTTC.

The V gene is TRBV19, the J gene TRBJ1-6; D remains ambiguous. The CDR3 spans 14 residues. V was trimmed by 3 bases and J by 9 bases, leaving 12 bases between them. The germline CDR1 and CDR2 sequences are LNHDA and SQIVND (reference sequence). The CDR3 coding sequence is TGTGCCAGTAGTATTTCCGGTAGGAGTTCACCCCTCCACTTT. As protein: CASSISGRSSPLHF.

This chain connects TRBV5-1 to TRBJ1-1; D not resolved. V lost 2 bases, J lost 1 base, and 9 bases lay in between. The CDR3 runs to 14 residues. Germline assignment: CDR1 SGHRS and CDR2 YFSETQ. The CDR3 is CASSLFAGNTEAFF. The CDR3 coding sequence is TGCGCCAGCAGCTTATTTGCCGGGAACACTGAAGCTTTCTTT.